The entry that follows covers one TCR beta chain sequence. The antigen remains undetermined. The data derive from a study of cytomegalovirus exposure and HLA in healthy donors. The PCR ran on 60 Vbeta and 13 Jbeta primers. Produced via immunoSEQ multiplex PCR; TCRdb's table is partial and in-frame only. The data show 99,000 or so clones, 60% to 80% seen once. Trimming removed 3 bases from V and 1 base from J, with 7 bases in between. The CDR3 is 13 amino acids. CDR1 and CDR2 (germline): SGHNT, YENEEA. General observations from the study: Highly shared sequence variants in one cluster were likely a sequencing artifact. In vitro, a few CMV-associated chains proved specific for CMV antigens. Most TCR beta V segments were productive about 90% or about 30% of the time in an earlier analysis.

The origin of this receptor is a man aged 30 to 45 in good health and CMV-seronegative. The genes are TRBV11-3 and TRBJ2-7; D perhaps matches TRBD2 (5 bases). Sequenced: PBMCs. The CDR3 DNA follows: TGTGCCAGCAGCTTCGGGATTTCCTACGAGCAGTACTTC. Translated: CASSFGISYEQYF. Supplemented by reference TRBV11-3 and TRBJ2-7, the full variable domain reads EAGVVQSPRYKIIEKKQPVAFWCNPISGHNTLYWYLQNLGQGPELLIRYENEEAVDDSQLPKDRFSAERLKGVDSTLKIQPAELGDSAVYLCASSFGISYEQYFGPGTRLTVT.